This T cell receptor (beta chain) was retrieved from a study of T cell clusters in autoimmune cytopenias. Study background: The median distinct TRB clonotype count was about 2,500 per sample, from a median approximately 52,000 reads.

Points on this clonotype: Its matching antigen is unknown.

Study-level findings and limits: The T cell clusters were defined only in silico, without experimental functional validation. Exclusive TRB clusters were about 2.9-fold more numerous in healthy donors than in active autoimmune hepatitis.

TRB rearrangements were amplified by touch-down multiplex PCR with mixed TRB-A/B primers. TCRdb re-called the multiplex PCR reads and shows each CDR3 protein once, DNA omitted. The sample includes several thousand distinct CDR3 sequences. TRB was amplified from 250 ng of peripheral blood genomic DNA per sample. Germline values: CDR1 SQVTM, CDR2 ANQGSEA. This CDR3 contains 13 residues. The specimen sequenced was peripheral blood. The chain combines TRBV29-1 with TRBJ1-2. The clonotype originates from a human donor with an autoimmune cytopenia or autoimmune hepatitis (not recorded which). CDR3 sequence reads: CSVENRRGYGYTF.